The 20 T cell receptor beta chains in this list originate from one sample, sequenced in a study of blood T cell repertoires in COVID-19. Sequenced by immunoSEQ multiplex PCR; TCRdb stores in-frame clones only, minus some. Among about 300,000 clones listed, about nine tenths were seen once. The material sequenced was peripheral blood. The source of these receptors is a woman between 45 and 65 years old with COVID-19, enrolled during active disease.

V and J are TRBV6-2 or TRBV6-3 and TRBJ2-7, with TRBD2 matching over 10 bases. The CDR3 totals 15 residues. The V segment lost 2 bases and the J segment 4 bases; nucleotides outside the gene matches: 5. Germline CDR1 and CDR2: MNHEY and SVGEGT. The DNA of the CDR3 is TGTGCCAGCAGTTACGGACTAGCGGCCTCTTACGAGCAGTACTTC. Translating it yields CASSYGLAASYEQYF.

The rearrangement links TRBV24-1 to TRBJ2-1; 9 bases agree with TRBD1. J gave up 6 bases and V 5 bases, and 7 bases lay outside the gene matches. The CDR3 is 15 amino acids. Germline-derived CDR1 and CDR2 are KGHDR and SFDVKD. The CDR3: CATSATGTGTNEQFF. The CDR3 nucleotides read TGTGCCACCAGTGCCACCGGGACAGGGACCAATGAGCAGTTCTTC.

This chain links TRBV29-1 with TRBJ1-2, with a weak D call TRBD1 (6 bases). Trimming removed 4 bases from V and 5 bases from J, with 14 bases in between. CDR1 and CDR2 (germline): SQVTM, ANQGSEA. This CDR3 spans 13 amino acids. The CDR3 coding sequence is TGCAGCGTTGCTTTAGCCAGGGGTTATGGCTACACCTTC. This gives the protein CSVALARGYGYTF.

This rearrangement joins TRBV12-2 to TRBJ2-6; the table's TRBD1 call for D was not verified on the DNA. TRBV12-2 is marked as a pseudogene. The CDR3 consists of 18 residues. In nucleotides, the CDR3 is TGTGCAAGTCGCTTACCCCGGGACAGGGATCCTGGGGCCAACGTCCTGACTTTC. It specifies CASRLPRDRDPGANVLTF.

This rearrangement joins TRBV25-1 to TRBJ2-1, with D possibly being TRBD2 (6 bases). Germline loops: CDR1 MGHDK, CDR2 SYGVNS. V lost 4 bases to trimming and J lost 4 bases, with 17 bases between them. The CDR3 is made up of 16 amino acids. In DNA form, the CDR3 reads TGTGCCAGCAGTGTTCTTTCCGGGACTCAGTACAATGAGCAGTTCTTC. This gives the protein CASSVLSGTQYNEQFF.

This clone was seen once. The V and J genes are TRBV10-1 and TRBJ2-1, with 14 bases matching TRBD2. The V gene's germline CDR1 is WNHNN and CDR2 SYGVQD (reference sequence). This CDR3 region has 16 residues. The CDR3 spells CASPKHGTSGRGEQFF. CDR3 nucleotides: TGCGCTAGCCCTAAACACGGGACTAGCGGGAGAGGCGAGCAGTTCTTC.

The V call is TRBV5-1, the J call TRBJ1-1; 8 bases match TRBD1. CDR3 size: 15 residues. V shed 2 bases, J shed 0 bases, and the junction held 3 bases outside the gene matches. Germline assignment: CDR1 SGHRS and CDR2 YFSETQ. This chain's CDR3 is CASSLPQGVNTEAFF. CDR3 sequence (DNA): TGCGCCAGCAGCTTACCACAGGGGGTGAACACTGAAGCTTTCTTT.

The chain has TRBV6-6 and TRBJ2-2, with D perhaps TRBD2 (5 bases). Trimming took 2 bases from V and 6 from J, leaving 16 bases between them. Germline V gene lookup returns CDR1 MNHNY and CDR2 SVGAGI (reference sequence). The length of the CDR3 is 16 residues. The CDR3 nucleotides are TGTGCCAGCAGTTACGAAGCACCGGGAAGGGCCGGGGAGCTGTTTTTT. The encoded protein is CASSYEAPGRAGELFF.

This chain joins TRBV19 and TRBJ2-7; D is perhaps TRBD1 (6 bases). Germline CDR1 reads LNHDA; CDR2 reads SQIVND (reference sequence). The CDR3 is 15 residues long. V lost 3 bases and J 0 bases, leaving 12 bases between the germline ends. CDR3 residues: CASSMDSLYSYEQYF. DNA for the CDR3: TGTGCCAGTAGTATGGACAGCCTCTACTCCTACGAGCAGTACTTC.

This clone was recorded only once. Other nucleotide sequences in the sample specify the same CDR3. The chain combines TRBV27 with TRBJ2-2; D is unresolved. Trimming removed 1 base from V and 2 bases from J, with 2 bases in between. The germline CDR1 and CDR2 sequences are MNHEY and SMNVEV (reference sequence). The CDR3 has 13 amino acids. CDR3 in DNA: TGTGCCAGCAGTTTATTAAACACCGGGGAGCTGTTTTTT. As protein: CASSLLNTGELFF.

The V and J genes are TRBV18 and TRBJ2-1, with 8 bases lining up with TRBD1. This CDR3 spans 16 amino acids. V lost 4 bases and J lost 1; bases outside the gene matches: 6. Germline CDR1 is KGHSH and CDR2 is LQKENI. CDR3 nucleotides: TGTGCCAGCTCACTTTTAGGACAGGGATCCTACAATGAGCAGTTCTTC. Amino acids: CASSLLGQGSYNEQFF.

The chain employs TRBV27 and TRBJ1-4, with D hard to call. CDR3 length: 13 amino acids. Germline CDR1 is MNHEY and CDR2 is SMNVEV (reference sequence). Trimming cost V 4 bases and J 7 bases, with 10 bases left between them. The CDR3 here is CASSSGDGEKLFF. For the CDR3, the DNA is TGTGCCAGCAGTTCGGGAGACGGTGAAAAACTGTTTTTT.

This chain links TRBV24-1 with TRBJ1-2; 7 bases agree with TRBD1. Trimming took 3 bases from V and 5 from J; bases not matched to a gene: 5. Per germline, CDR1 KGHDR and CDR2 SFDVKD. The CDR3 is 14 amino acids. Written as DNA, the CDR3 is TGTGCCACCAGTGATCCAGACAGGGCTTATGGCTACACCTTC. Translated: CATSDPDRAYGYTF.

This CDR3 is CASSISSGRDPEQFF. As DNA, the CDR3 is TGTGCCAGTAGCATTTCTAGCGGGAGGGACCCTGAGCAGTTCTTC. This sequence joins TRBV19 and TRBJ2-1, with TRBD2 matching over 12 bases. Trimming removed 6 bases from V and 9 bases from J; junction bases left unmatched: 9. The CDR3 totals 15 residues. From germline, CDR1 is LNHDA and CDR2 SQIVND (reference sequence). Full variable domain (remainder filled in from reference TRBV19 and TRBJ2-1): DGGITQSPKYLFRKEGQNVTLSCEQNLNHDAMYWYRQDPGQGLRLIYYSQIVNDFQKGDIAEGYSVSREKKESFPLTVTSAQKNPTAFYLCASSISSGRDPEQFFGPGTRLTVL.

The CDR3 loop is CASSQVVQETQYF. The CDR3 DNA reads TGTGCCAGCAGCCAAGTAGTCCAAGAGACCCAGTACTTC. The rearrangement links TRBV14 to TRBJ2-5; the D is unclear. Germline loops: CDR1 SGHDN, CDR2 FVKESK. With 1 base removed from V and 1 base from J, the gap between germline ends came to 4 bases. This CDR3 has 13 amino acids. Variable domain in full (rest from reference TRBV14 and TRBJ2-5): EAGVTQFPSHSVIEKGQTVTLRCDPISGHDNLYWYRRVMGKEIKFLLHFVKESKQDESGMPNNRFLAERTGGTYSTLKVQPAELEDSGVYFCASSQVVQETQYFGPGTRLLVL.

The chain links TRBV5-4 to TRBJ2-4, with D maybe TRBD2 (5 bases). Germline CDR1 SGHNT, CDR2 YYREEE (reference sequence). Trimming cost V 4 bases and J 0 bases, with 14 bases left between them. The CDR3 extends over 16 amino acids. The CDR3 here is CASSRTSELAKNIQYF. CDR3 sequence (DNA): TGTGCCAGCAGCCGGACTTCGGAGTTAGCCAAAAACATTCAGTACTTC.

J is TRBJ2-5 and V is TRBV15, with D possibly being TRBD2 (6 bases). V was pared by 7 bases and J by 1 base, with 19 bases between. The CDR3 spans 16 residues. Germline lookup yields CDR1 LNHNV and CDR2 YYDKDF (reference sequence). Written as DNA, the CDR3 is TGTGCCACCACCAAGACACCGGGACTCCTCCAAGAGACCCAGTACTTC. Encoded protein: CATTKTPGLLQETQYF.

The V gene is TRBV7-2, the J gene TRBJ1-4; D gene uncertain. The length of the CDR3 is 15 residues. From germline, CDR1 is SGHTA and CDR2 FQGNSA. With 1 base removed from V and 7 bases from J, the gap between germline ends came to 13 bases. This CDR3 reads CASSLVGTSGEKLFF. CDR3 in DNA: TGTGCCAGCAGCTTAGTCGGTACGTCGGGTGAAAAACTGTTTTTT.

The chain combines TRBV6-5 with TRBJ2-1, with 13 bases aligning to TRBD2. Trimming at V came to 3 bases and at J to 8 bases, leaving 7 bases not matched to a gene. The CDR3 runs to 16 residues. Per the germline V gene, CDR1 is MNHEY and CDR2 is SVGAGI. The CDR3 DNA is TGTGCCAGCAGTTATTCGGGGACTAGCGGGAACCATGAGCAGTTCTTC. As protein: CASSYSGTSGNHEQFF.

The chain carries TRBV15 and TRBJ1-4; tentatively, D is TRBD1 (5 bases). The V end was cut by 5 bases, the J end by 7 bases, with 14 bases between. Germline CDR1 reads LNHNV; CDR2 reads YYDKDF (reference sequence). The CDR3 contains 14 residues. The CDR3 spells CATSPDRGSEKLFF. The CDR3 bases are TGTGCCACCAGCCCCGACAGAGGCAGTGAAAAACTGTTTTTT. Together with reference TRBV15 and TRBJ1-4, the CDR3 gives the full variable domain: DAMVIQNPRYQVTQFGKPVTLSCSQTLNHNVMYWYQQKSSQAPKLLFHYYDKDFNNEADTPDNFQSRRPNTSFCFLDIRSPGLGDTAMYLCATSPDRGSEKLFFGSGTQLSVL.